The T cell receptor beta chain described here comes from a study of beta chain features in type 1 diabetes. Study results and limitations: More deletions and fewer insertions at VDJ junctions were found in patients with type 1 diabetes. PCR might favor shorter templates, equally in patients and controls. Researchers report that Type 1 diabetes patients had moderately but significantly shorter TCRB CDR3s across all four CD4+ subsets.

In the case of this clone: Its antigen is undetermined.

The sequenced template was cDNA made from the entire isolated RNA. The table came from immunoSEQ multiplex PCR; TCRdb's copy has only in-frame clones and leaves some out. The sample carries about 700,000 clones, around 15% recorded once. The V and J ends lost 2 bases and 4 bases respectively, with 9 bases between them. CDR3 length: 13 amino acids. Germline CDR1 and CDR2: SGDLS and YYNGEE. This TCR was recovered from a man aged 18 to 30 with type 1 diabetes. This chain uses TRBV9 with TRBJ1-1, with D unclear. Sequencing input: naive CD4+ T cells from blood. The CDR3: CASSVAPSTEAFF. The CDR3 DNA reads TGTGCCAGCAGCGTGGCCCCTTCCACTGAAGCTTTCTTT.